This entry lists 16 T cell receptor beta chains sequenced from one sample in a study of cytomegalovirus exposure and HLA in healthy donors. Primers: 60 Vbeta forward and 13 Jbeta reverse. Clones were read by immunoSEQ multiplex PCR, and TCRdb kept only the in-frame ones, dropping some. The data show roughly 80,000 clones, roughly 64% seen once. Sequencing input: PBMCs. These TCRs come from a man in his thirties or forties in good health and CMV-seropositive.

The V call is TRBV5-4, the J call TRBJ2-2, with 9 bases identical to TRBD1. Germline V gene lookup returns CDR1 SGHNT and CDR2 YYREEE (reference sequence). V lost 2 bases and J lost 4; bases outside the gene matches: 9. This CDR3 contains 17 residues. Here the CDR3 reads CASSLDRGYLGTGELFF. The CDR3 DNA follows: TGTGCCAGCAGCTTAGACAGGGGGTATTTGGGCACCGGGGAGCTGTTTTTT.

Only one count was recorded for this clone. V gene TRBV6-4 combines with J gene TRBJ2-1; 12 bases map to TRBD1. The CDR3 spans 14 residues. Germline V gives CDR1 MRHNA, CDR2 SNTAGT. The V gene end was trimmed by 4 bases and the J gene end by 9 bases; junction bases not matched to a gene: 4. CDR3: CASSVGTGGVEQFF. CDR3 nucleotide sequence: TGTGCCAGCAGTGTTGGGACAGGGGGCGTTGAGCAGTTCTTC.

This clone was recorded a few times. J is TRBJ1-1 and V is TRBV7-8; 7 bases are shared with TRBD1. Trimming at V came to 5 bases and at J to 5 bases, leaving 11 bases not matched to a gene. The CDR3 runs 15 residues. Looked up from germline, CDR1 is SGHVS and CDR2 is FQNEAQ. This CDR3 reads CASSPEGAIKTEAFF. The CDR3 nucleotides are TGTGCCAGCAGCCCCGAGGGGGCGATCAAGACTGAAGCTTTCTTT.

The chain couples TRBV9 to TRBJ2-1; the match to TRBD2 covers 11 bases. This CDR3 comprises 14 residues. Per germline, CDR1 SGDLS and CDR2 YYNGEE. The junction had 12 bases not matched to a gene; V was cut back by 4 bases and J by 15 bases. The CDR3 reads CASSIAGGPTTRFF. CDR3 in DNA: TGTGCCAGCAGCATAGCGGGAGGGCCTACGACGCGGTTCTTC.

This chain joins TRBV19 and TRBJ1-4, with a weak D call TRBD1 (5 bases). The CDR3 totals 17 residues. The germline V gene encodes CDR1 LNHDA and CDR2 SQIVND (reference sequence). V shed 1 base and J shed 0 bases, with 12 bases lying between them. CDR3 nucleotide sequence: TGTGCCAGTAGTATAGGGTTGCAGGGATCAACTAATGAAAAACTGTTTTTT. Encoded protein: CASSIGLQGSTNEKLFF.

The chain combines TRBV5-1 with TRBJ2-5; 10 bases agree with TRBD1. The DNA end favors TRBJ2-7, so the J call may be wrong. Germline values: CDR1 SGHRS, CDR2 YFSETQ. The CDR3 has 15 amino acids. CDR3 sequence reads: CASSLGGTGVYEQYF. CDR3 coding DNA: TGCGCCAGCAGCCTCGGCGGGACAGGGGTTTACGAGCAGTACTTC.

This clone was recorded a few times. The chain carries TRBV6-5 and TRBJ2-5; perhaps TRBD2 as D (6 bases). The CDR3 covers 15 residues. Trimming removed 0 bases at V and 5 bases at J, with 13 bases between. Looked up from germline, CDR1 is MNHEY and CDR2 is SVGAGI. The CDR3 DNA follows: TGTGCCAGCAGTTACTCTACGGGAGTCGGGGAGACCCAGTACTTC. Translated: CASSYSTGVGETQYF.

The chain uses TRBV9 and TRBJ1-1; D uncertain. The CDR3 spans 14 residues. Germline V CDR1 and CDR2: SGDLS, YYNGEE. Trimming removed 0 bases at V and 3 bases at J, with 9 bases between. Written as DNA, the CDR3 is TGTGCCAGCAGCGTAGGACGGGTCGACACTGAAGCTTTCTTT. Amino acids: CASSVGRVDTEAFF.

The chain has TRBV11-2 and TRBJ2-3; no reliable D call. Germline CDR1 is SGHAT and CDR2 is FQNNGV. The CDR3 runs to 13 residues. V lost 5 bases and J 0 bases, leaving 6 bases between the germline ends. The CDR3 bases are TGTGCCAGCAGCCTAACTAGCACAGATACGCAGTATTTT. The encoded protein is CASSLTSTDTQYF.

The chain carries TRBV6-1 and TRBJ2-2; TRBD1 matches at 8 bases. CDR3 length: 14 amino acids. With 8 bases clipped from V and 3 bases from J, the junction kept 5 bases outside the gene matches. The germline gives CDR1 MNHNS, CDR2 SASEGT. CDR3 DNA: TGTGCCAGCGGAATGACAGGGGACACCGGGGAGCTGTTTTTT. Translating gives CASGMTGDTGELFF.

The genes are TRBV4-3 and TRBJ2-3, with TRBD2 matching over 11 bases. The CDR3 has 17 amino acids. Losses at the gene ends were 2 bases for V and 4 bases for J; bases not matched to a gene: 8. Germline assignment: CDR1 LGHNA and CDR2 YSLEER. CDR3 protein: CASSQSTSGSWSDTQYF. CDR3 nucleotide sequence: TGCGCCAGCAGCCAATCAACTAGCGGGAGTTGGTCAGATACGCAGTATTTT.

The V gene is TRBV9, the J gene TRBJ1-3; 8 bases fit TRBD1. CDR1 SGDLS and CDR2 YYNGEE come from the germline V gene. The CDR3 sequence is 13 residues long. Trimming took 5 bases from V and 12 from J; bases not matched to a gene: 10. Here the CDR3 DNA reads TGTGCCAGCAGAGGACAGGGTAAAGCCAGCATATATTTT. Residues: CASRGQGKASIYF.

V gene TRBV28 combines with J gene TRBJ1-1; TRBD1 aligns across 7 bases. The CDR3 sequence is 16 residues long. Trimming cost V 6 bases and J 0 bases; bases outside gene matches: 10. Germline lookup yields CDR1 MDHEN and CDR2 SYDVKM. The CDR3 here is CASRKTGAVLNTEAFF. In DNA, the CDR3 is TGTGCCAGCAGGAAAACAGGGGCCGTTTTGAACACTGAAGCTTTCTTT.

This clone was picked up one time. This chain uses TRBV5-8 with TRBJ2-3, with D tentatively TRBD1 (6 bases). V was shortened by 4 bases and J by 2 bases, with 11 bases between the two germline ends. This CDR3 contains 14 residues. CDR1 SGHTS and CDR2 YDEGEE come from the germline V gene. The CDR3: CASSHGTNTDTQYF. CDR3 in DNA: TGTGCCAGCAGCCACGGGACAAACACAGATACGCAGTATTTT.

The chain recombines TRBV7-2 with TRBJ2-1; 9 bases match TRBD2. The length of the CDR3 is 15 residues. CDR1 and CDR2 from the germline V gene are SGHTA and FQGNSA. V gave up 5 bases and J gave up 3 bases; unmatched junction bases: 5. The CDR3 region has the DNA TGTGCCAGCAGCAACAGCGGGAGGTACTACAATGAGCAGTTCTTC. Its protein product is CASSNSGRYYNEQFF.

This clone was observed a handful of times. The chain is built from TRBV6-5 and TRBJ2-6, with D uncertain. Per germline, CDR1 MNHEY and CDR2 SVGAGI. The CDR3 extends over 15 amino acids. Trimming pared 0 bases from V and 0 bases from J, leaving 3 bases between. This CDR3 reads CASSYSSSGANVLTF. CDR3 nucleotide sequence: TGTGCCAGCAGTTACTCTAGCTCTGGGGCCAACGTCCTGACTTTC.